This T cell receptor beta chain was found in a study of cytomegalovirus exposure and HLA in healthy donors. The germline gives CDR1 MNHEY, CDR2 SVGAGI. V was clipped by 4 bases and J by 5 bases; unmatched bases: 10. This CDR3 has 16 amino acids. The PCR was carried out with 60 Vbeta primers and 13 Jbeta primers. Profiling relied on immunoSEQ multiplex PCR, and the TCRdb table lists in-frame clones only, not all of them. The repertoire has 150,000 or so clones, roughly four fifths of them found once; the top ten carry around 4.3%. As to this clone: Its matching antigen is unknown.

Findings of the study overall: Serostatus for CMV was the only available immune exposure information. There were some public TCRs occurring in many donors, but most TCR sequences were rare. When a later analysis compared HLA-associated TCR beta chains with equally common others, the HLA-associated chains turned out to be more clonally expanded and to have lower generation probabilities. An analysis that came later showed most CMV-associated TCR beta chains appearing HLA-restricted.

This clonotype was obtained from a man over 45 in good health and CMV-seropositive. The sequenced sample consisted of PBMCs. The chain employs TRBV6-5 and TRBJ2-1, with TRBD2 matching 8 bases. The CDR3: CASSFLAGGQNNEQFF. The CDR3 DNA is TGTGCCAGCAGTTTCCTAGCGGGCGGACAGAACAATGAGCAGTTCTTC.